This T cell receptor beta chain was sequenced during a study of blood T cell repertoires in COVID-19. Study-level information: Sources were T cells, B-cell-depleted T cells, or PBMCs; the material itself was cDNA or gDNA.

Assay used: immunoSEQ multiplex PCR; TCRdb lists only in-frame clones, some missing. The sample carries more than 450,000 clones, roughly 87% recorded once. The CDR3 is 13 amino acids. Per the germline V gene, CDR1 is LNHDA and CDR2 is SQIVND (reference sequence). J lost 7 bases, V lost 6 bases, and 6 bases had no gene match. This study enrolled people aged roughly 18 to 89 from approximately 25 US geographic areas. Categorization into cohorts depended on clinical history that participants reported. All recovered Cohort 3 donors got two negative PCRs, got clearance, or saw symptom resolution. Sequenced sample: PBMCs or T cells enriched from blood (not recorded which). The rearrangement links TRBV19 to TRBJ2-1; 7 bases line up with TRBD2. The receptor's source is a woman aged 18-29 years who had recovered from COVID-19. CDR3 nucleotides: TGTGCCAGTAGCAGGCTAGCGGCAAATGAGCAGTTCTTC. It encodes CASSRLAANEQFF. The variable domain in full, completed from reference TRBV19 and TRBJ2-1, reads DGGITQSPKYLFRKEGQNVTLSCEQNLNHDAMYWYRQDPGQGLRLIYYSQIVNDFQKGDIAEGYSVSREKKESFPLTVTSAQKNPTAFYLCASSRLAANEQFFGPGTRLTVL.